The source of this T cell receptor beta chain is a study of T cell repertoires in cytomegalovirus infection. Study details: Use of recently identified HLA-C-restricted and well-studied HLA-B-restricted CMV epitopes was part of the study.

MiXCR was run by TCRdb on the reads, yielding one entry per CDR3 protein. The sample lists some 500,000 distinct CDR3 sequences, more than 30% occurring once. Remarks on this clonotype: The antigen is unknown.

The CDR3 extends over 14 amino acids. The ends were cut back, 5 bases at V and 4 bases at J, with 14 bases in the middle. This chain joins TRBV12-3 or TRBV12-4 and TRBJ1-2; D call uncertain. This sequence originates from a human donor in good health (CMV status not recorded). Some clones in this sample may be carry-over from other donors' samples. The sample here was cultured PBMCs, taken from culture after CMV antigen stimulation. CDR3 nucleotide sequence: TGTGCCAGCAGTGCCCCGGTAGGCGCCTATGGCTACACCTTC. Translating it yields CASSAPVGAYGYTF.